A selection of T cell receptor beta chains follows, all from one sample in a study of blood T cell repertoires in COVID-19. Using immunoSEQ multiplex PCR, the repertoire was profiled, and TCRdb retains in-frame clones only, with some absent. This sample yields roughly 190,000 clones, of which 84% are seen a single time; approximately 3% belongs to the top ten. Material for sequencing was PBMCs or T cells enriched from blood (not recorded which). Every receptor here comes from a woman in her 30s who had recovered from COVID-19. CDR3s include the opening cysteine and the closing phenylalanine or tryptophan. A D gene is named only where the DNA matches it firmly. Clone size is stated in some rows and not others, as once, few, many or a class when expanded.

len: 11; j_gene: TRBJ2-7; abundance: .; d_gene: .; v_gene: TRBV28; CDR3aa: CASSLGGPQYF; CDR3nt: TGTGCCAGCAGTCTGGGGGGGCCGCAGTACTTC
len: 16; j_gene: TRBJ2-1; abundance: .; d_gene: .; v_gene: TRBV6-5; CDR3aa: CASSYSTIRNDNEQFF; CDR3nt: TGTGCCAGCAGTTACTCGACTATCAGAAACGACAATGAGCAGTTCTTC
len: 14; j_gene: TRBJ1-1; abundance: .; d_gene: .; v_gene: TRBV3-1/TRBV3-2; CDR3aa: CASSQEEGSTEAFF; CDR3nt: TGTGCCAGCAGCCAAGAGGAGGGAAGCACTGAAGCTTTCTTT
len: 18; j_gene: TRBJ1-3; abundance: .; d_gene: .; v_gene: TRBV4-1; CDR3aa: CASSQGQFQGLFGNTIYF; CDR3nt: TGCGCCAGCAGCCAAGGCCAGTTTCAGGGGTTATTTGGAAACACCATATATTTT
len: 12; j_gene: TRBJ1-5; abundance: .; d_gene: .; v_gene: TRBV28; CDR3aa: CATTQGFQPQHF; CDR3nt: TGTGCCACCACTCAGGGGTTCCAGCCCCAGCATTTT
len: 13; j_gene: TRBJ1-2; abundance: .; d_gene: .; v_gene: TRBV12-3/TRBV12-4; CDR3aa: CAIRENQNYGYTF; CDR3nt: TGTGCCATCCGGGAAAACCAAAACTATGGCTACACCTTC
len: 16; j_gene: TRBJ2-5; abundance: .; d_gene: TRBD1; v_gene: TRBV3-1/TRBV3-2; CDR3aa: CASSQTGQVNQETQYF; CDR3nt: TGTGCCAGCAGCCAGACGGGACAGGTGAACCAAGAGACCCAGTACTTC
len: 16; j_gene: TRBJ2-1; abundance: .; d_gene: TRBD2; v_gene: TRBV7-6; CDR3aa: CASSLWTSGSTNEQFF; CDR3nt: TGTGCCAGCAGCCTATGGACTAGCGGGAGTACCAATGAGCAGTTCTTC
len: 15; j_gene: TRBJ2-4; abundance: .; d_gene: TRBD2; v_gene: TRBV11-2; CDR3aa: CASSLSGVAKNIQYF; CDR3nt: TGTGCCAGCAGCCTTAGCGGGGTAGCCAAAAACATTCAGTACTTC
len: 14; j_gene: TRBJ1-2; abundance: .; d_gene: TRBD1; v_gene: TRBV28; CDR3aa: CASSLWDRGLGYTF; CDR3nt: TGTGCCAGCAGTTTATGGGACAGGGGGCTGGGCTACACCTTC
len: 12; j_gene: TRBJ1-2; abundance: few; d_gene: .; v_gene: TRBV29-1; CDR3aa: CSVEGQYYGYTF; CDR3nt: TGCAGCGTTGAAGGGCAGTACTATGGCTACACCTTC
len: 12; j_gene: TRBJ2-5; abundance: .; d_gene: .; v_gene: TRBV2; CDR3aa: CASSQEVETQYF; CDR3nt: TGTGCCAGCAGCCAAGAGGTGGAGACCCAGTACTTC
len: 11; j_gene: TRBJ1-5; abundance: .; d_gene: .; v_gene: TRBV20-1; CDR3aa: CSATEGFPQHF; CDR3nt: TGCAGTGCTACCGAGGGATTCCCCCAGCATTTT
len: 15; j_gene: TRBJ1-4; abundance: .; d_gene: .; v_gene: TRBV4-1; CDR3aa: CASSQEPPWSGTQFF; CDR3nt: TGCGCCAGCAGCCAAGAGCCCCCATGGTCAGGGACACAGTTTTTT
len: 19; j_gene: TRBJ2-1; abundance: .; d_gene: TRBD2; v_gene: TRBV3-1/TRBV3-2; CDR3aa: CASSQGLLAGGRSYNEQFF; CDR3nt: TGTGCCAGCAGCCAAGGGCTTCTAGCGGGAGGGCGGTCCTACAATGAGCAGTTCTTC
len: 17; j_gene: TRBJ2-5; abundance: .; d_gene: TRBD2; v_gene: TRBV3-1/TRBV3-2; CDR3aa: CASSQDLGGSELKTQYF; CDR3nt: TGTGCCAGCAGCCAAGATCTCGGCGGGAGTGAGTTAAAGACCCAGTACTTC
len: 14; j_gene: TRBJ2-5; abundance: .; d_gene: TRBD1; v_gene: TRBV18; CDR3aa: CASSAGGPKETQYF; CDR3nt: TGTGCCAGTTCAGCAGGGGGCCCTAAAGAGACCCAGTACTTC
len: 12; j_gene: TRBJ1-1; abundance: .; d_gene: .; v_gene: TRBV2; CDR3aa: CASSGTDTEAFF; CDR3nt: TGTGCCAGCAGCGGTACGGACACTGAAGCTTTCTTT
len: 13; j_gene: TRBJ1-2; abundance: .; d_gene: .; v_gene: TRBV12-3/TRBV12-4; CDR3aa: CASTELGIYGYTF; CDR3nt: TGTGCCAGCACGGAACTCGGGATCTATGGCTACACCTTC
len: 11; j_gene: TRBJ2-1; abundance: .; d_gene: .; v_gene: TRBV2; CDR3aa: CASVAFNEQFF; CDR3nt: TGTGCCAGCGTAGCGTTCAATGAGCAGTTCTTC
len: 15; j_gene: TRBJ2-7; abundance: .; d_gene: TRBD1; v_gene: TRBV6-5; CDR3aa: CASSSPGQVSYEQYF; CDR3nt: TGTGCCAGCAGTTCCCCCGGACAGGTGAGCTACGAGCAGTACTTC
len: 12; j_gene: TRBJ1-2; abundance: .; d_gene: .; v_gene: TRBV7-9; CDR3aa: CASSLQDYGYTF; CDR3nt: TGTGCCAGCAGCTTACAGGACTATGGCTACACCTTC
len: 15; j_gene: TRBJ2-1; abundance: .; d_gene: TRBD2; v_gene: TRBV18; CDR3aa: CASSPRLAGGNEQFF; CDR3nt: TGTGCCAGCTCACCCCGACTAGCGGGAGGCAATGAGCAGTTCTTC
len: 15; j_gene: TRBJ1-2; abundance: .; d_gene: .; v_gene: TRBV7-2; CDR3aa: CASRPKSLANYGYTF; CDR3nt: TGTGCCAGCAGACCCAAGTCTCTCGCGAACTATGGCTACACCTTC
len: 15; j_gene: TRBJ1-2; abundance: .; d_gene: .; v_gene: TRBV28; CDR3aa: CASRSDRTLDYGYTF; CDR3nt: TGTGCCAGCAGGTCTGACAGGACCCTTGACTATGGCTACACCTTC
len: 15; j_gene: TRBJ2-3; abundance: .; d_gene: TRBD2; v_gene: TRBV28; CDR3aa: CAISRGLAKKDTQYF; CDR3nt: TGTGCCATTTCAAGAGGACTAGCCAAGAAAGATACGCAGTATTTT
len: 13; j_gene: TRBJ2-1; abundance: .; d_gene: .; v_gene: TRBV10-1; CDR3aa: CASSEKHYNEQFF; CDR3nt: TGCGCCAGCAGTGAGAAACATTACAATGAGCAGTTCTTC
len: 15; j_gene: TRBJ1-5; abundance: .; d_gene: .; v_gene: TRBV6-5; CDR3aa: CASNTRLGSNQPQHF; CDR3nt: TGTGCCAGCAATACGCGACTCGGGAGCAATCAGCCCCAGCATTTT
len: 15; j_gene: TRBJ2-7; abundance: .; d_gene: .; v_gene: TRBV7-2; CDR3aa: CASSLASGEPYEQYF; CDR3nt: TGTGCCAGCAGCTTAGCGAGCGGAGAACCCTACGAGCAGTACTTC
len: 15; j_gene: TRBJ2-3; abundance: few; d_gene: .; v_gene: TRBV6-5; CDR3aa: CASSHLTGVADTQYF; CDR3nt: TGTGCCAGCAGCCACCTGACAGGAGTGGCAGATACGCAGTATTTT
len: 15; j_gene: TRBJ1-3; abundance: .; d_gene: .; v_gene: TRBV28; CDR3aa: CASSLGRRAGNTIYF; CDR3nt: TGTGCCAGCAGTTTAGGCAGGAGGGCAGGAAACACCATATATTTT
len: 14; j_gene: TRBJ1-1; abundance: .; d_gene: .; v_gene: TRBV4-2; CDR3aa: CASSQESWAGQSFF; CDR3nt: TGTGCCAGCAGCCAAGAAAGTTGGGCGGGCCAATCTTTCTTT
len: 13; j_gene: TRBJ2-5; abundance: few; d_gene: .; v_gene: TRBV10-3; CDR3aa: CAISPGIQETQYF; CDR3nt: TGTGCCATCAGTCCCGGGATACAAGAGACCCAGTACTTC
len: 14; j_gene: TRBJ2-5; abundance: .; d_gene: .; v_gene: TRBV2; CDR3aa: CASIRTGRQETQYF; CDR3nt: TGTGCCAGCATTCGTACAGGGCGACAAGAGACCCAGTACTTC
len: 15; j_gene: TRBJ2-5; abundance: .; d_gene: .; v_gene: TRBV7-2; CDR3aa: CASSRETGRRETQYF; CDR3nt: TGTGCCAGCAGTCGTGAGACAGGCCGACGGGAGACCCAGTACTTC
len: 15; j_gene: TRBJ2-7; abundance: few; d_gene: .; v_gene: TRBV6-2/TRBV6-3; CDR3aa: CASSQPGASSYEQYF; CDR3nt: TGTGCCAGCAGCCAACCGGGTGCGAGCTCCTACGAGCAGTACTTC